The 8 T cell receptor beta chains listed next were all sequenced from one sample in a study of cytomegalovirus exposure and HLA in healthy donors. Amplification used 60 Vbeta primers and 13 Jbeta primers. Assay: immunoSEQ multiplex PCR; the TCRdb copy retains only in-frame clones and omits some. The listing records around 57,000 clones. The sample comprised PBMCs. The receptors come from a woman in her forties or fifties in good health and CMV-seropositive.

This chain uses TRBV7-9 with TRBJ2-1, with a possible D match to TRBD2 (6 bases). V was cut by 4 bases and J by 6 bases, with 16 bases left in between. This CDR3 region has 15 residues. Germline CDR1 and CDR2: SEHNR and FQNEAQ (reference sequence). The CDR3 DNA follows: TGTGCCAGCAGCTCCCGGGAGTCCATGACCAATGAGCAGTTCTTC. The encoded protein is CASSSRESMTNEQFF.

The V and J genes are TRBV25-1 and TRBJ2-3, with TRBD2 identical over 11 bases. Germline V lookup: CDR1 MGHDK, CDR2 SYGVNS. CDR3 length: 18 residues. Trimming removed 3 bases from V and 1 base from J; junction bases left unmatched: 9. CDR3 amino acids: CASSDPSTSGIRTDTQYF. As DNA, the CDR3 is TGTGCCAGCAGTGACCCCTCGACTAGCGGGATTCGCACAGATACGCAGTATTTT.

The V and J genes are TRBV10-3 and TRBJ2-1; 8 nucleotides agree with TRBD2. This CDR3 has 19 residues. Germline lookup yields CDR1 ENHRY and CDR2 SYGVKD. V dropped 0 bases and J dropped 4; count of bases not matched to a gene: 14. The CDR3: CAISESRWKAGVLYNEQFF. The CDR3 bases are TGTGCCATCAGTGAGTCGAGGTGGAAAGCGGGGGTTCTATACAATGAGCAGTTCTTC.

J is TRBJ1-2 and V is TRBV2, with 9 bases identical to TRBD1. Germline values: CDR1 SNHLY, CDR2 FYNNEI. With 0 bases clipped from V and 7 bases from J, the junction kept 9 bases outside the gene matches. The CDR3 is 16 residues long. The chain's CDR3 is CASSEAVPGQGGGYTF. As DNA, the CDR3 is TGTGCCAGCAGTGAAGCCGTCCCGGGACAGGGCGGTGGCTACACCTTC.

The chain carries TRBV10-1 and TRBJ2-7; TRBD1 aligns across 9 bases. The junction had 3 bases not matched to a gene; V was cut back by 5 bases and J by 4 bases. CDR1 is WNHNN and CDR2 is SYGVQD in the germline V gene (reference sequence). The CDR3 is 13 residues long. The CDR3, as DNA: TGCGCCAGCAGTAGACAGGGGGGGTACGAGCAGTACTTC. It codes for CASSRQGGYEQYF.

The chain links TRBV11-1 to TRBJ2-3; 13 bases align to TRBD2. The CDR3 totals 16 residues. CDR1 SGHAT and CDR2 FQDESV come from the germline V gene (reference sequence). V trimming: 5 bases; J trimming: 4 bases; junction bases outside the gene matches: 6. The CDR3 is CASSRGLAGESDTQYF. CDR3 sequence (DNA): TGTGCCAGCAGCCGCGGACTAGCGGGAGAGTCAGATACGCAGTATTTT.

The chain links TRBV19 to TRBJ1-1; 8 nucleotides match TRBD1. Per the germline V gene, CDR1 is LNHDA and CDR2 is SQIVND (reference sequence). V dropped 5 bases and J dropped 8; count of bases not matched to a gene: 10. The CDR3 loop spans 14 amino acids. The chain's CDR3 is CASSLTGVVSEAFF. The CDR3 nucleotides are TGTGCCAGTAGTCTGACAGGGGTGGTCTCCGAAGCTTTCTTT.

This chain connects TRBV7-2 to TRBJ1-2; a possible D gene is TRBD1 (5 bases). This CDR3 has 15 amino acids. V was trimmed by 1 base and J by 8 bases, leaving 17 bases between them. Germline V lookup: CDR1 SGHTA, CDR2 FQGNSA. CDR3 bases: TGTGCCAGCAGCTTAGGGCCAGGGACTTCAGGCGGCTACACCTTC. It yields the protein CASSLGPGTSGGYTF. Supplemented by reference TRBV7-2 and TRBJ1-2, the full variable domain reads GAGVSQSPSNKVTEKGKDVELRCDPISGHTALYWYRQSLGQGLEFLIYFQGNSAPDKSGLPSDRFSAERTGGSVSTLTIQRTQQEDSAVYLCASSLGPGTSGGYTFGSGTRLTVV.